Each of the 25 T cell receptor beta chains below was sequenced from the same sample in a study of early T cells in non-severe SARS-CoV-2 infection. TCRdb re-analysed the 5' RACE reads in MiXCR, keeping a single row per CDR3 protein. This sample yields tens of thousands of distinct CDR3 sequences, of which around 4.2% are seen a single time; 4% to 5.5% belongs to the top ten. Sequenced: whole blood. Every receptor here comes from an adult who was a healthcare worker with PCR-confirmed SARS-CoV-2 infection or an uninfected control (not recorded which).

This clonotype occurred a few times. This chain joins TRBV18 and TRBJ1-1; TRBD1 matches 7 bases. Losses at the gene ends were 1 base for V and 0 bases for J; bases not matched to a gene: 5. The CDR3 runs to 16 residues. Germline V gene sequence: CDR1 KGHSH, CDR2 LQKENI. CDR3 region: CASSPQGAQVNTEAFF. CDR3 nucleotides: TGTGCCAGCTCACCACAGGGGGCACAGGTGAACACTGAAGCTTTCTTT. The whole variable domain, filled in from reference TRBV18 and TRBJ1-1, reads NAGVMQNPRHLVRRRGQEARLRCSPMKGHSHVYWYRQLPEEGLKFMVYLQKENIIDESGMPKERFSAEFPKEGPSILRIQQVVRGDSAAYFCASSPQGAQVNTEAFFGQGTRLTVV.

The table lists this clonotype with a few counts. The chain uses TRBV13 and TRBJ2-2; D not certain. The V end lost 4 bases, the J end lost 6 bases, and 6 bases lay between the germline ends. The CDR3 is made up of 12 amino acids. Germline CDR1 is PRHDT and CDR2 is FYEKMQ (reference sequence). This CDR3 reads CASSSMAGELFF. The CDR3, as DNA: TGTGCCAGCAGCTCGATGGCCGGGGAGCTGTTTTTT.

The sample holds a few counts of this clonotype. A junction boundary mismatches the germline segment, possibly from a read error. The CDR3 DNA sequence: TGCGCCAGCCGACGGACAGGGGAAGCCTACAATGAGCGGTTCTTC. It is translated as CASRRTGEAYNERFF. The gene calls are TRBV5-1 and TRBJ2-1, with TRBD1 identical over 9 bases. This CDR3 is built from 15 residues. Germline CDR1 and CDR2: SGHRS and YFSETQ.

This clonotype was seen only a few times. This chain joins TRBV7-8 and TRBJ2-1; possibly TRBD2 for D (5 bases). Germline lookup yields CDR1 SGHVS and CDR2 FQNEAQ. The V end lost 5 bases, the J end lost 9 bases, and 14 bases lay between the germline ends. The CDR3 totals 13 residues. The CDR3: CASSHVGSVEQFF. The CDR3 nucleotides are TGTGCCAGCAGCCATGTGGGGAGTGTTGAGCAGTTCTTC.

The rearrangement uses TRBV28 and TRBJ2-7, with 7 bases aligning to TRBD2. The V and J ends lost 2 bases and 3 bases, in that order; junction bases with no gene match: 10. CDR1 and CDR2 (germline): MDHEN, SYDVKM. The CDR3 extends over 16 amino acids. CDR3 DNA sequence: TGTGCCAGCAGTTTAGGCGGGAGCGCGGGGAACTACGAGCAGTACTTC. Protein product: CASSLGGSAGNYEQYF.

There are many counts of this clonotype. J is TRBJ2-7 and V is TRBV7-2; TRBD1 matches at 8 bases. J lost 5 bases, V lost 5 bases, and 8 bases had no gene match. There are 14 residues in the CDR3. Germline lookup yields CDR1 SGHTA and CDR2 FQGNSA. The CDR3 is CASSPPGQGDEQYF. The DNA of the CDR3 is TGTGCCAGCAGCCCCCCCGGACAGGGTGACGAGCAGTACTTC.

The table lists this clonotype with many counts. The chain is built from TRBV15 and TRBJ1-5, with D uncertain. Germline values: CDR1 LNHNV, CDR2 YYDKDF (reference sequence). Trimming removed 0 bases from V and 0 bases from J, with 6 bases in between. This CDR3 comprises 15 residues. The CDR3 region is CATSRDRNSNQPQHF. The CDR3 nucleotides are TGTGCCACCAGCAGAGATAGGAATAGCAATCAGCCCCAGCATTTT. The full variable domain, rest sourced from reference TRBV15 and TRBJ1-5, is DAMVIQNPRYQVTQFGKPVTLSCSQTLNHNVMYWYQQKSSQAPKLLFHYYDKDFNNEADTPDNFQSRRPNTSFCFLDIRSPGLGDTAMYLCATSRDRNSNQPQHFGDGTRLSIL.

In its sample, this clonotype was seen many times. The chain employs TRBV11-2 and TRBJ2-7; D not resolved. Germline values: CDR1 SGHAT, CDR2 FQNNGV. This CDR3 has 16 amino acids. Trimming shortened V by 4 bases and J by 1 base, and 17 bases separated the two germline ends. CDR3 nucleotide sequence: TGTGCCAGCAGCTCATTACGGGCGCGCGGTTCCTACGAGCAGTACTTC. Its protein product is CASSSLRARGSYEQYF.

This clonotype has at least ten counts. The rearrangement joins TRBV19 to TRBJ2-2; 8 positions match TRBD2. V shed 1 base and J 1 base; nucleotides not matched to a gene: 5. This CDR3 is built from 17 residues. CDR1 is LNHDA, CDR2 SQIVND, per germline (reference sequence). CDR3 protein: CASSIVSGLGNTGELFF. The CDR3 DNA reads as TGTGCCAGTAGTATAGTTTCGGGACTAGGGAACACCGGGGAGCTGTTTTTT.

This clonotype has a count of ten or more. This chain links TRBV12-3 or TRBV12-4 with TRBJ2-3, with D hard to call. This CDR3 has 13 amino acids. V lost 7 bases, J lost 2 bases, and 10 bases lay in between. The CDR3 DNA reads as TGTGCCAGCACTATCCGCCACACAGATACGCAGTATTTT. This sequence encodes CASTIRHTDTQYF.

This clonotype was observed at least ten times. The chain recombines TRBV2 with TRBJ2-4; D remains ambiguous. The CDR3 spans 12 residues. V lost 4 bases to trimming and J lost 10 bases, with 11 bases between them. In germline, CDR1 is SNHLY, CDR2 FYNNEI. CDR3 DNA: TGTGCCAGCAGTGGTTCTTCTTTTATTCAGTACTTC. Translation: CASSGSSFIQYF.

This clonotype was detected ten times or more. In nucleotides, the CDR3 is TGTGCCACCAGCAGAGCCCCCCACAAAACCTACGAGCAGTACTTC. Translated, it gives CATSRAPHKTYEQYF. The J gene is TRBJ2-7, the V gene TRBV15; no reliable D call. Between the trimmed V and J ends, which lost 1 base and 2 bases, there was a span of 12 bases. Germline V lookup: CDR1 LNHNV, CDR2 YYDKDF (reference sequence). The CDR3 has 15 amino acids.

The DNA of the CDR3 is TGTGCCAGCAGCCGGGTCCGGGACAATGAGCAGTTCTTC. This sequence encodes CASSRVRDNEQFF. The chain employs TRBV3-2 and TRBJ2-1; the table's D call TRBD1 went unverified against the DNA. TRBV3-2 represents a pseudogene. The CDR3 length is 13 residues.

The chain links TRBV11-3 to TRBJ2-5, with 7 bases fitting TRBD2. The CDR3 is made up of 16 amino acids. V gave up 5 bases and J gave up 2 bases; unmatched junction bases: 11. CDR1 is SGHNT, CDR2 YENEEA, per germline. The CDR3 DNA follows: TGTGCCAGCAGCCCGGGGGGACGAGCAAGACAAGAGACCCAGTACTTC. Protein sequence: CASSPGGRARQETQYF.

This clonotype was counted ten times or more. The rearrangement joins TRBV27 to TRBJ1-2; D remains ambiguous. The CDR3 consists of 16 residues. Deletions cut 3 bases from V and 2 bases from J, with 16 bases between. Germline V gene data show CDR1 as MNHEY and CDR2 as SMNVEV (reference sequence). The CDR3 protein is CASSFLTAGSNYGYTF. DNA for the CDR3: TGTGCCAGCAGTTTTCTCACAGCGGGGTCCAACTATGGCTACACCTTC.

In its sample, this clonotype was seen many times. The J gene is TRBJ1-5, the V gene TRBV12-3 or TRBV12-4; tentative D call: TRBD1 (5 bases). The CDR3 runs to 17 residues. The V gene lost 3 bases and the J gene lost 2 bases, with 17 bases spanning the gap. The CDR3 spells CASSFGAARMGNQPQHF. In DNA, the CDR3 is TGTGCCAGCAGTTTTGGGGCCGCCAGGATGGGCAATCAGCCCCAGCATTTT.

This clonotype was detected ten times or more. The rearrangement joins TRBV6-1 to TRBJ1-6; no definite D call. This CDR3 spans 13 amino acids. V was pared by 0 bases and J by 8 bases, with 5 bases between. Germline lookup yields CDR1 MNHNS and CDR2 SASEGT. This CDR3 is CASSEAQDSPLHF. In DNA form, the CDR3 reads TGTGCCAGCAGTGAAGCGCAGGATTCACCCCTCCACTTT.

This clonotype was seen more than once but under ten times. This chain uses TRBV4-1 with TRBJ2-3; perhaps D is TRBD1 or TRBD2 (5 bases each). The CDR3 runs 18 residues. The V end was cut by 3 bases, the J end by 5 bases, with 24 bases between. Germline assignment: CDR1 MGHRA and CDR2 YSYEKL. The CDR3 protein is CASSHEAHGHGRGDTQYF. The CDR3 DNA reads TGCGCCAGCAGCCATGAGGCTCATGGACACGGACGGGGAGATACGCAGTATTTT.

This clonotype was counted ten times or more. The rearrangement joins TRBV10-3 to TRBJ2-3; tentatively, D is TRBD1 (5 bases). The CDR3 is 12 residues long. Germline values: CDR1 ENHRY, CDR2 SYGVKD. Trimming took off 4 bases at V and 3 bases at J, with 5 bases between the two ends. CDR3 loop: CAISAGTDTQYF. DNA of the CDR3: TGTGCCATCAGTGCAGGGACAGATACGCAGTATTTT.

The sample holds many counts of this clonotype. This chain connects TRBV29-1 to TRBJ2-5, with 9 bases aligning to TRBD2. V shed 3 bases and J 4 bases; nucleotides not matched to a gene: 6. The CDR3 loop spans 14 amino acids. In germline, CDR1 is SQVTM, CDR2 ANQGSEA. CDR3 loop: CSVDLAGRGETQYF. For the CDR3, the DNA is TGCAGCGTTGATCTAGCGGGAAGGGGAGAGACCCAGTACTTC.

This clonotype was seen at least ten times. The chain is built from TRBV9 and TRBJ1-6; the D gene is possibly TRBD1 (5 bases). CDR1 is SGDLS, CDR2 YYNGEE, per germline. Trimming took 4 bases from V and 9 from J, leaving 17 bases between them. CDR3 length: 15 amino acids. CDR3 DNA sequence: TGTGCCAGCAGCCCTGCGGGGGGGAAGGGTTCACCCCTCCACTTT. The encoded protein is CASSPAGGKGSPLHF. Drawing the rest from reference TRBV9 and TRBJ1-6, the complete variable domain is DSGVTQTPKHLITATGQRVTLRCSPRSGDLSVYWYQQSLDQGLQFLIQYYNGEERAKGNILERFSAQQFPDLHSELNLSSLELGDSALYFCASSPAGGKGSPLHFGNGTRLTVT.

The chain carries TRBV6-2 or TRBV6-3 and TRBJ2-7; TRBD1 might be the D (6 bases). The CDR3 consists of 14 residues. With 6 bases removed from V and 3 bases from J, the gap between germline ends came to 15 bases. Germline CDR1 MNHEY, CDR2 SVGEGT. The CDR3 sequence is CASRMTGAIYEQYF. CDR3 DNA: TGTGCCAGCAGGATGACAGGCGCGATCTACGAGCAGTACTTC.

Ten or more counts support this clonotype. The genes are TRBV18 and TRBJ1-6; a weak D match, TRBD1 (5 bases). Germline assignment: CDR1 KGHSH and CDR2 LQKENI. The CDR3 length is 14 residues. V shed 6 bases and J shed 9 bases, with 15 bases lying between them. CDR3 DNA sequence: TGTGCCAGCTCCCCGAGGGACGGGGTTTCACCCCTCCACTTT. Translating it yields CASSPRDGVSPLHF.

The chain employs TRBV4-1 and TRBJ2-7; 9 bases line up with TRBD2. The CDR3 sequence is 18 residues long. J was trimmed by 3 bases and V by 0 bases; bases with no gene match: 12. The germline gives CDR1 MGHRA, CDR2 YSYEKL. The CDR3 loop is CASSQDEWREGRSYEQYF. CDR3 DNA: TGCGCCAGCAGCCAAGACGAGTGGCGGGAGGGCCGGAGCTACGAGCAGTACTTC.

The CDR3 here is CASSLTGGANTGELFF. The CDR3 DNA sequence: TGTGCCAGCAGTTTAACAGGGGGCGCGAACACCGGGGAGCTGTTTTTT. The chain couples TRBV2 to TRBJ2-2; 9 bases line up with TRBD1. Germline V CDR1 and CDR2: SNHLY, FYNNEI. This CDR3 is 16 amino acids long. V shed 5 bases, J shed 0 bases, and the junction held 4 bases outside the gene matches.